These 21 T cell receptor beta chains share one sample of origin, sequenced in a study of cytomegalovirus exposure and HLA in healthy donors. Researchers ran the PCR with 60 Vbeta and 13 Jbeta primers. Some clones are missing from TCRdb's copy, which holds only in-frame ones; the method was immunoSEQ multiplex PCR. The profile covers approximately 130,000 clones, with 75% to 85% appearing a single time and 0.95% to 1.4% taken by the ten largest. The sample comprised PBMCs. These TCRs come from a male donor in good health and CMV-seronegative.

This clone has a handful of counts. J is TRBJ1-4 and V is TRBV18; D ambiguous. Germline values: CDR1 KGHSH, CDR2 LQKENI. Trimming shortened V by 4 bases and J by 7 bases, and 22 bases separated the two germline ends. This CDR3 has 17 amino acids. The CDR3 here is CASSRAPATAPGEKLFF. The CDR3 coding sequence is TGTGCCAGCTCACGAGCCCCCGCAACCGCGCCGGGTGAAAAACTGTTTTTT.

In this sample, this clone turned up a few times. The chain has TRBV5-5 and TRBJ2-2, with TRBD1 as a possible D gene (8 bases). V lost 2 bases and J 7 bases, leaving 12 bases between the germline ends. The CDR3 covers 14 residues. Looked up from germline, CDR1 is SGHKS and CDR2 is YYEKEE (reference sequence). The DNA of the CDR3 is TGTGCCAGCAGCTTCACAGGGGGGGTCGGGGAGCTGTTTTTT. Protein: CASSFTGGVGELFF.

This chain uses TRBV18 with TRBJ1-2, with 10 nucleotides matching TRBD1. The germline gives CDR1 KGHSH, CDR2 LQKENI. The CDR3 runs 14 residues. V shed 6 bases and J 3 bases; nucleotides not matched to a gene: 4. Written as DNA, the CDR3 is TGTGCCAGCTCCCCCGGGACAGGGGACTATGGCTACACCTTC. Translating it yields CASSPGTGDYGYTF.

This chain uses TRBV19 with TRBJ1-2, with TRBD1 as a possible D gene (6 bases). The V and J ends lost 5 bases and 8 bases respectively, with 18 bases between them. CDR1 is LNHDA and CDR2 is SQIVND in the germline V gene (reference sequence). The CDR3 has 14 amino acids. CDR3 in DNA: TGTGCCAGTAGTCGCAGGGGCCTCGAGGGAGGCTACACCTTC. Translating gives CASSRRGLEGGYTF.

CDR3 loop: CASSQDRLARTDTQYF. The CDR3 DNA is TGCGCCAGCAGCCAAGATCGACTAGCCCGCACAGATACGCAGTATTTT. The rearrangement joins TRBV4-3 to TRBJ2-3; 7 bases align to TRBD2. This CDR3 comprises 16 residues. J was trimmed by 1 base and V by 0 bases; bases with no gene match: 4. The germline gives CDR1 LGHNA, CDR2 YSLEER.

The V and J genes are TRBV5-1 and TRBJ1-2; TRBD1 aligns across 7 bases. V shed 2 bases, J shed 4 bases, and the junction held 11 bases outside the gene matches. Looked up from germline, CDR1 is SGHRS and CDR2 is YFSETQ. There are 16 residues in the CDR3. CDR3 in amino acids: CASSLQGLRFGYGYTF. In nucleotides, the CDR3 is TGCGCCAGCAGCTTACAGGGGTTAAGGTTCGGCTATGGCTACACCTTC. The complete variable domain, with remaining parts taken from reference TRBV5-1 and TRBJ1-2, reads KAGVTQTPRYLIKTRGQQVTLSCSPISGHRSVSWYQQTPGQGLQFLFEYFSETQRNKGNFPGRFSGRQFSNSRSEMNVSTLELGDSALYLCASSLQGLRFGYGYTFGSGTRLTVV.

Notes on this clone: Within the sample, other DNA sequences also encode this same CDR3. Here the CDR3 reads CASSYRRVGETQYF. The CDR3 DNA sequence: TGTGCCAGCAGTTACCGGCGGGTGGGAGAGACCCAGTACTTC. The chain couples TRBV6-5 to TRBJ2-5; the D gene is possibly TRBD2 (5 bases). The germline V gene has CDR1 MNHEY and CDR2 SVGAGI. Trimming left V 2 bases short and J 4 bases short, with 11 bases between. This CDR3 has 14 residues.

Here the CDR3 reads CASSPSLTGVNTEAFF. The CDR3 coding sequence is TGTGCCAGCAGCCCGTCATTGACAGGGGTGAACACTGAAGCTTTCTTT. The V and J genes are TRBV9 and TRBJ1-1, with 8 bases matching TRBD1. V was pared by 4 bases and J by 0 bases, with 8 bases of the junction left unmatched. Germline loops: CDR1 SGDLS, CDR2 YYNGEE. The CDR3 has 16 amino acids.

The sample holds a few counts of this clone. This chain links TRBV10-2 with TRBJ2-7; TRBD2 matches at 13 bases. CDR1 is WSHSY, CDR2 SAAADI, per germline. V was pared by 3 bases and J by 1 base, with 3 bases of the junction left unmatched. The CDR3 totals 16 residues. The CDR3 is CASSDRLAGGSYEQYF. The CDR3 DNA follows: TGCGCCAGCAGTGACCGACTAGCGGGGGGATCCTACGAGCAGTACTTC.

This clone came up once. The chain joins TRBV7-8 to TRBJ1-1, with D maybe TRBD1 (5 bases). Germline CDR1 and CDR2: SGHVS and FQNEAQ. The ends were cut back, 5 bases at V and 6 bases at J, with 16 bases in the middle. This CDR3 contains 14 residues. This CDR3 reads CASSPAQGQAEAFF. The CDR3 bases are TGTGCCAGCAGCCCAGCTCAAGGACAAGCTGAAGCTTTCTTT.

The chain couples TRBV10-3 to TRBJ1-5; unclear D gene. The CDR3 covers 13 residues. V was cut by 0 bases and J by 11 bases, with 11 bases left in between. The germline gives CDR1 ENHRY, CDR2 SYGVKD. For the CDR3, the DNA is TGTGCCATCAGTGAGTCAGAGAGCTCGGCCCAGCATTTT. This translates into CAISESESSAQHF.

The sample holds one count of this clone. This sequence joins TRBV30 and TRBJ2-3; 12 bases line up with TRBD2. Germline CDR1 is GTSNPN and CDR2 is SVGIG (reference sequence). The CDR3 is 18 amino acids. J lost 1 base, V lost 0 bases, and 8 bases had no gene match. The CDR3 sequence: CAWSVRLAGGKGTDTQYF. The DNA of the CDR3 is TGTGCCTGGAGTGTTAGGCTAGCGGGGGGGAAGGGCACAGATACGCAGTATTTT.

In its sample, this clone was seen a few times. The genes are TRBV7-9 and TRBJ2-2, with 9 positions matching TRBD1. CDR3 length equals 15 residues. Looked up from germline, CDR1 is SEHNR and CDR2 is FQNEAQ (reference sequence). The V and J ends lost 5 bases and 5 bases, in that order; junction bases with no gene match: 6. CDR3 amino acids: CASSPPDRGTGELFF. In DNA form, the CDR3 reads TGTGCCAGCAGCCCGCCGGACAGGGGAACCGGGGAGCTGTTTTTT.

The rearrangement uses TRBV7-2 and TRBJ2-5; 11 bases are a match to TRBD2. CDR1 and CDR2 (germline): SGHTA, FQGNSA. The CDR3 loop spans 16 amino acids. Losses at the gene ends were 3 bases for V and 5 bases for J; bases not matched to a gene: 8. The DNA of the CDR3 is TGTGCCAGCAGCTTTGGTAGCGGGGGGGTAACGGAGACCCAGTACTTC. Translated, it gives CASSFGSGGVTETQYF.

This chain links TRBV14 with TRBJ2-5; 9 positions match TRBD1. From germline, CDR1 is SGHDN and CDR2 FVKESK. J was trimmed by 1 base and V by 2 bases; bases with no gene match: 8. The CDR3 runs to 17 residues. The CDR3 region has the DNA TGTGCCAGCAGCCAATTTTTGGGACAGGGCTCCCAAGAGACCCAGTACTTC. Protein: CASSQFLGQGSQETQYF.

This clone was observed a few times. The chain links TRBV14 to TRBJ1-4; D gene uncertain. Germline loops: CDR1 SGHDN, CDR2 FVKESK. The V end lost 4 bases, the J end lost 11 bases, and 11 bases lay between the germline ends. The CDR3 is made up of 12 amino acids. CDR3 nucleotides: TGTGCCAGCAGCCGATCCCTTCAGAAACTGTTTTTT. Encoded protein: CASSRSLQKLFF.

The genes are TRBV9 and TRBJ2-1; TRBD2 matches at 8 bases. CDR3 length: 16 residues. The germline V gene encodes CDR1 SGDLS and CDR2 YYNGEE. V shed 4 bases, J shed 5 bases, and the junction held 11 bases outside the gene matches. The DNA of the CDR3 is TGTGCCAGCAGCTCCCCTCGGGGGGGCCTCAACAATGAGCAGTTCTTC. Translated: CASSSPRGGLNNEQFF. Full variable domain (outside the CDR3, taken from reference TRBV9 and TRBJ2-1): DSGVTQTPKHLITATGQRVTLRCSPRSGDLSVYWYQQSLDQGLQFLIQYYNGEERAKGNILERFSAQQFPDLHSELNLSSLELGDSALYFCASSSPRGGLNNEQFFGPGTRLTVL.

Details on this clone: One junction end disagrees with the germline gene, perhaps due to a read error. This chain joins TRBV5-6 and TRBJ2-5; 8 bases are shared with TRBD1. Germline CDR1 and CDR2: SGHDT and YYEEEE. There are 15 residues in the CDR3. The CDR3 region is CASGLSRGRRETQYF. The CDR3 DNA reads TGTGCCAGCGGCTTAAGCAGGGGGCGCAGGGAGACCCAGTACTTC.

The chain joins TRBV7-9 to TRBJ1-4, with 9 nucleotides matching TRBD1. Per germline, CDR1 SEHNR and CDR2 FQNEAQ (reference sequence). The CDR3 sequence is 15 residues long. V was pared by 5 bases and J by 7 bases, with 8 bases of the junction left unmatched. CDR3 sequence (DNA): TGTGCCAGCAGCCAACAGGGGGCTTTTGGTGAAAAACTGTTTTTT. It codes for CASSQQGAFGEKLFF.

The chain uses TRBV30 and TRBJ2-3; 10 bases map to TRBD1. V lost 3 bases and J lost 6; bases outside the gene matches: 6. This CDR3 is built from 14 residues. Germline V CDR1 and CDR2: GTSNPN, SVGIG (reference sequence). The CDR3 protein is CAWRKTGGADTQYF. DNA for the CDR3: TGTGCCTGGAGAAAGACAGGGGGCGCGGATACGCAGTATTTT.

The CDR3 nucleotides are TGTGCCAGCAGCTCCTTACCCAGAACTAATGAAAAACTGTTTTTT. Amino acids: CASSSLPRTNEKLFF. The chain uses TRBV11-2 and TRBJ1-4; no definite D call. Germline CDR1 reads SGHAT; CDR2 reads FQNNGV. The CDR3 is made up of 15 amino acids. V was trimmed by 4 bases and J by 1 base, leaving 10 bases between them.